This T cell receptor (beta chain) was recorded in a study of blood T cell repertoires in COVID-19 (dated by TCRdb to 2020 to 2022). A note on the overall study: Collaborator samples came from the United States, Italy and Spain and covered acute and convalescent phases of COVID-19. The material from the prospective study consisted of cDNA or gDNA derived from T cells, B-cell-depleted T cells, or PBMCs. The dataset comprised deeply sampled blood TCRbeta repertoires from subjects exposed to, actively infected with, or recovered from COVID-19. A freely available public database, intended as a resource for researchers studying the immune response to SARS-CoV-2, is where the repertoires were released. Samples were obtained from the ongoing ImmuneRACE study (first 160 participants) and from 1,200 or so subjects provided by 6 global collaborators. The sample metadata nearly always contained a de-identified subject ID, COVID-19 status, age in years and sex. Where available, HLA class I and class II types were obtained from metadata supplied by the sample provider rather than from assay-based typing.

A note on this clone: Its antigen is not yet known. Base qualities are not recorded, but no much larger clone differs from it by a single base.

Summary of the overall study and its limitations: The quantity of clinical and demographic metadata differed by source and by participant and was supplied without curation.

TCRbeta CDR3 regions were amplified from genomic DNA by means of the immunoSEQ Assay, a bias-controlled multiplex PCR. On the study's bioinformatics: The number of nucleated cells in each sample was estimated from the amplification of reference gene primers within the assay. To quantify the absolute abundance of each unique TCRbeta CDR3 rearrangement, sequence reads were collapsed and filtered. Productive Simpson clonality was computed per sample as the square root of Simpson's diversity index over productive rearrangements. TCRdb carries this immuneACCESS record with in-frame sequences only. Its versions omit some clonotypes, under half of them owing to an unresolved V gene in the studies checked, with the rest unexplained. V, J and clone size are those of that table, while D and trimming were read from the DNA. The sample includes hundreds of thousands of clones, with approximately 86% observed a single time. The ten biggest clones cover less than 3.5% of the sample.

Collaborating institutions collected whole blood in K2EDTA tubes following their own protocols. Collaborator samples were shipped for TCRbeta analysis as frozen whole blood, isolated PBMCs, or DNA extracted from either sample type. The sequencing input was peripheral blood. The sequence came from a human donor in a cohort sampled during active COVID-19.

The DNA sequence reads TGTGCCAGTACCCAAAGGCGCCGGGACAATAATGGCTACACCTTC. Its translation reads: CASTQRRRDNNGYTF. The chain couples TRBV19 to TRBJ1-2, and the D gene may be TRBD1, 6 bases matching. Based on the germline V gene (reference sequence), the CDR1 and CDR2 sequences are LNHDA and SQIVND. CDR3 length: 15 amino acids, cysteine to phenylalanine. This entry keeps only the CDR3 DNA: 45 bases, framed from base 1. V lost 7 bases and J lost 6 bases; the stretch between them is 21 bases long.